These T cell receptor beta chains were read from a single sample in a study of metastatic and nonmetastatic thyroid tumors. With MiXCR, TCRdb reprocessed the PCR reads. The sample includes roughly 14,000 clones, 20% to 30% of them seen just once. The sequencing sample was made of tumor tissue. The receptors here all came from a female donor with papillary thyroid cancer or a benign thyroid nodule (not recorded which). Some clones in this sample may be carry-over from other donors' samples. CDR3s include the opening cysteine and the closing phenylalanine or tryptophan. D genes are given only for firm matches. Size values are once, few and many counts, or a class for expanded clones, and some rows have none.

>NA|TRBJ2-7|TRBV5-1|NA|14
CASSLDRVLYEQYF
TGCGCCAGCAGCTTGGACAGGGTACTCTACGAGCAGTACTTC
>many|TRBJ2-7|TRBV27|NA|14
CASSPRSGHYEQYF
TGTGCCAGCAGTCCAAGGAGTGGACACTACGAGCAGTACTTC
>medium-sized|TRBJ1-1|TRBV19|NA|12
CASSMPGTEAFF
TGTGCCAGTAGTATGCCGGGAACGGAAGCTTTCTTT
>many|TRBJ2-7|TRBV7-8|NA|13
CASSLGLSYEQYF
TGTGCCAGCAGCTTAGGACTCTCCTACGAGCAGTACTTC
>NA|TRBJ2-7|TRBV5-8|NA|11
CASSRTYEQYF
TGTGCCAGCAGCAGGACCTACGAGCAGTACTTC
>few|TRBJ2-7|TRBV6-2/TRBV6-3|TRBD2|13
CASSWLAGDEQYF
TGTGCCAGCAGCTGGCTAGCGGGAGACGAGCAGTACTTC
>few|TRBJ2-7|TRBV6-1|NA|13
CASTPFSGYKQYF
TGTGCCAGCACCCCCTTTAGCGGTTACAAGCAGTACTTC
>many|TRBJ1-4|TRBV11-2|NA|15
CASSPWVSGREKLFF
TGTGCCAGCAGCCCCTGGGTCTCAGGACGGGAAAAACTGTTTTTT
>medium-sized|TRBJ2-7|TRBV28|TRBD1|15
CASSKGQGARYEQYF
TGTGCCAGCAGTAAGGGACAGGGGGCTCGGTACGAGCAGTACTTC
>NA|TRBJ2-3|TRBV19|TRBD2|15
CASRYGPSGSDTQYF
TGTGCCAGTAGATACGGTCCTAGCGGTTCGGATACGCAGTATTTT
>medium-sized|TRBJ2-7|TRBV20-1|NA|13
CSARSDPSYEQYF
TGCAGTGCTAGATCAGACCCTTCCTACGAGCAGTACTTC
>many|TRBJ1-1|TRBV30|NA|17
CAWSVRGRGRRNTEAFF
TGTGCCTGGAGTGTACGAGGCAGGGGTCGAAGGAACACTGAAGCTTTCTTT
>NA|TRBJ1-6|TRBV2|TRBD1|14
CASSEQGAYSPLHF
TGTGCCAGCAGTGAACAGGGGGCTTATTCACCCCTCCACTTT
>NA|TRBJ1-6|TRBV11-2|NA|14
CASSLEVYNSPLHF
TGTGCCAGCAGCTTAGAGGTCTATAATTCACCCCTCCACTTT
>NA|TRBJ1-2|TRBV11-3|TRBD1|14
CASSEGQMDYGYTF
TGTGCCAGCAGCGAGGGACAGATGGACTATGGCTACACCTTC
>NA|TRBJ2-2|TRBV19|NA|15
CASSKAEGEFGELFF
TGTGCCAGTAGTAAGGCAGAAGGGGAGTTCGGGGAGCTGTTTTTT
>once|TRBJ1-3|TRBV7-8|NA|17
CASSLGGRGVSGNTIYF
TGTGCCAGCAGCTTAGGGGGCCGGGGAGTATCTGGAAACACCATATATTTT
>medium-sized|TRBJ2-7|TRBV28|NA|13
CASWVDGSYEQYF
TGTGCCAGCTGGGTCGACGGATCCTACGAGCAGTACTTC